A selection of T cell receptor beta chains follows, all from one sample in a study of CD8 T cells in Susac syndrome. One entry per CDR3 protein results from TCRdb running MiXCR on the immunoSEQ multiplex PCR reads. The sample consists of about 210,000 distinct CDR3 sequences, approximately 95% of them appearing once. The sequencing input was CD4+ T cells from PBMCs. The receptors come from a human donor with multiple sclerosis. CDR3s include the opening cysteine and the closing phenylalanine or tryptophan. A D gene is named only where the DNA matches it firmly. The listing skips clone size in some rows; elsewhere it reads once, few, many or a size class.

V gene	D gene	J gene	clone size	CDR3 DNA	CDR3 protein
TRBV24-1	-	TRBJ2-1	-	TGTGCCCAAAGACCAAGCGTCCCCTCCTACAATGAGCAGTTCTTC	CAQRPSVPSYNEQFF
TRBV5-1	TRBD1	TRBJ1-1	-	TGCGCCAGCAGCAAAAAGACAGGGGGCATTGGCACTGAAGCTTTCTTT	CASSKKTGGIGTEAFF
TRBV29-1	-	TRBJ1-2	few	TGCAGCGTTGCCTTGACCCAGGATTATGGCTACACCTTC	CSVALTQDYGYTF
TRBV29-1	-	TRBJ2-1	-	TGCAGCGGAGCGGACTACAATGAGCAGTTCTTC	CSGADYNEQFF
TRBV5-1	-	TRBJ2-2	-	TGCGCCAGCAGCTTTTGGAGTTTTGGGACCGGGGAGCTGTTTTTT	CASSFWSFGTGELFF
TRBV29-1	-	TRBJ2-1	once	TGCAGCGTTTCTAGCTCCTACAATGAGCAGTTCTTC	CSVSSSYNEQFF
TRBV6-5	-	TRBJ2-3	few	TGTGCCAGCAGTTGGACCACTACAGATACGCAGTATTTT	CASSWTTTDTQYF
TRBV7-3	-	TRBJ2-7	-	TGTGCCAGCAGCCCAGGATCAGGGGCGCCGACGGGCGAGCAGTACTTC	CASSPGSGAPTGEQYF
TRBV12-3/TRBV12-4	-	TRBJ2-5	-	TGTGCCAGCAGTTTGTCCGGGCGTGCGGCCCAGTACTTC	CASSLSGRAAQYF
TRBV2	TRBD2	TRBJ2-5	-	TGTGCCAGCACTTTACCGGGACTAGCGGGGATGGAAGAGACCCAGTACTTC	CASTLPGLAGMEETQYF
TRBV7-9	TRBD1	TRBJ2-1	-	TGTGCCAGCAGTCCGGAAACCGGGACAGGGACCTTC	CASSPETGTGTF
TRBV19	TRBD1	TRBJ1-1	-	TGTGCCAGTAGTATAGGGGACAGGAACACTGAAGCTTTCTTT	CASSIGDRNTEAFF
TRBV5-6	-	TRBJ2-5	-	TGTGCCAGCAGCGGGACTCCCCGGGAGACCCAGTACTTC	CASSGTPRETQYF
TRBV9	-	TRBJ2-3	-	TGTGCCAGCAGCGTACTGAGGGACTTTGGCTCAGATACGCAGTATTTT	CASSVLRDFGSDTQYF
TRBV30	-	TRBJ2-7	-	TGTGCCTGGATCCCTCGCGGGCCCACCTACGAGCAGTACTTC	CAWIPRGPTYEQYF
TRBV30	-	TRBJ2-1	-	TGTGCGGGCGGCAGACTAAGCTCCTACAATGAGCAGTTCTTC	CAGGRLSSYNEQFF
TRBV2	-	TRBJ2-1	-	TGTGCCTCCCAGGAGGATAGGCCGATAAATGAGCAGTTCTTC	CASQEDRPINEQFF
TRBV4-1	-	TRBJ2-7	-	TGCGCCAGCGGGAGCTCCTACGAGCAGTACTTC	CASGSSYEQYF
TRBV2	-	TRBJ2-1	few	TGTGCCAGCAGTCATAACAATGAGCAGTTCTTC	CASSHNNEQFF
TRBV7-9	-	TRBJ2-7	-	TGTGCCAGCAGCCCTCGGAGGTACGGCGACGCCTACGAGCAGTACTTC	CASSPRRYGDAYEQYF
TRBV2	TRBD2	TRBJ2-1	-	TGTGCCAGCCGAAAGGGGACTAGCGGGATGGCAGGTCATGAGCAGTTCTTC	CASRKGTSGMAGHEQFF
TRBV29-1	-	TRBJ1-1	-	TGCAGCGGGGGACTGGAACGCACTGAAGCTTTCTTT	CSGGLERTEAFF
TRBV27	-	TRBJ1-5	-	TGTGCCAGCAGTTGGCCCCCAGGATCCAGTAAACAGCCCCAGCATTTT	CASSWPPGSSKQPQHF
TRBV20-1	-	TRBJ2-7	-	TGCAGTGCTACCCTAAGGAACGAGCAGTACTTC	CSATLRNEQYF
TRBV7-8	-	TRBJ1-2	-	TGTGCCAGCAGCCTAGGCGGGCAGGGCCTGTATGGCTACACCTTC	CASSLGGQGLYGYTF
TRBV30	-	TRBJ1-2	-	TGTGCCTGGAGAGGCGGCAGGGGTGATAACTATGGCTACACCTTC	CAWRGGRGDNYGYTF
TRBV30	-	TRBJ2-1	-	TGTGCCTGGGACAGGCACAATGAGCAGTTCTTC	CAWDRHNEQFF
TRBV29-1	-	TRBJ2-5	-	TGCAGCGTTGACGGGCGGGACCAAGAGACCCAGTACTTC	CSVDGRDQETQYF
TRBV2	-	TRBJ2-5	-	TGTGCCACCGCCGGAGAGACCCAGTACTTC	CATAGETQYF
TRBV12-3/TRBV12-4	TRBD1	TRBJ1-6	-	TGTGCCAGCAACACACGGGGGACAGGGGGTTCACCCCTCCACTTT	CASNTRGTGGSPLHF
TRBV9	TRBD1	TRBJ1-2	-	TGTGCCAGCAGCGCCAGCGGGACAGCTAACTATGGCTACACCTTC	CASSASGTANYGYTF
TRBV18	-	TRBJ1-1	-	TGTGCCAGCTCACCACGATACGGGGAGGGCTACACTGAAGCTTTCTTT	CASSPRYGEGYTEAFF
TRBV19	-	TRBJ2-1	once	TGTGCCAGTAGTATAGAGGGCAGGGTGAATGAGCAGCTCTTC	CASSIEGRVNEQLF